This entry describes one T cell receptor (beta chain). This clone was counted between two and nine times. What this receptor recognizes is not known. No much larger clone is present one base from it, and per-base qualities are unavailable. V lost 4 bases and J lost 8 bases; the stretch between them is 16 bases long. CDR1 is given as SGHRS and CDR2 as YFSETQ, both from the germline V gene. The CDR3 numbers 14 residues from cysteine through phenylalanine. The kept DNA is CDR3 alone, 42 bases in frame from the first base. The same DNA, extracted from blood mononuclear cells, served for both TCR sequencing and STAT3 sequencing. The data are from a study of STAT3 mutations in large granular lymphocyte leukemia (dated by TCRdb to about 2019). General notes on the study: Canonical activating STAT3 mutations were detected in roughly half of the longitudinally sequenced T-LGLL patients. More than 15 representative T-LGLL cases were selected from an initial cohort of roughly 210 LGL patients for longitudinal TCRbeta and STAT3 sequencing. On average, sequencing was done at more than 3 time points per patient, with the number of samplings ranging from 2 to 8. Over half of the T-LGLL patients were given one or more immunosuppressive therapy regimens, and 40% to 50% of those treated had a hematologic response. Patients with T-cell large granular lymphocyte leukemia underwent serial deep sequencing of TCRbeta CDR3 and STAT3 to reconstruct clonal hierarchy and dynamics. A couple of patients with natural killer LGL leukemia were also sequenced longitudinally as controls within the study. General study outcomes and caveats: Dominant TCR clone burden was found to exceed STAT3 mutant burden in several patients, suggesting that STAT3 mutation arose secondarily within a pre-expanded clone. The linking of therapy response to changes in TCR clonal burden was complicated by variable intervals between samplings and differing treatment regimens. At least one immunodominant TCRbeta clonotype was identified in every T-LGLL patient, and multiple immunodominant subclonotypes were identified in about half of the T-LGLL patients. In 6 of 18 patients, TCR clonotype switching occurred after therapy, and every newly emerging clone was STAT3 wild type. Persisting codominant clonotypes in some patients meant a small but highly pathogenic clone may have been missed. Because no samples were available when a clone first appeared, clonal expansion had to be inferred from samplings taken at other points.

TCRbeta libraries were sequenced on an Illumina MiSeq, averaging about 40,773 productive templates per sample. Multiplex PCR amplification was used to generate TCRbeta CDR3 libraries with the immunoSEQ assay. Per the original workflow: Repertoire diversity was calculated as previously defined, and values close to 0 indicated extremely monoclonal samples. This immuneACCESS table, as held by TCRdb, lists in-frame sequences with V and J called but not all clones. Of the missing ones, under half trace to an unresolved V gene in checked studies; the others have no known cause. V, J and clone size are taken as reported in that table, and D and trimming were inferred from the DNA itself. The sample yields some 10,000 clones; roughly 87% were counted once. The ten largest make up about 25% of the sample.

This TCR came from a man in his fifties or sixties with T-cell large granular lymphocyte leukemia. Some clones in this sample may be carry-over from other donors' samples. The age is the age at diagnosis. The chain is assembled from TRBV5-1 and TRBJ2-1; the D gene is perhaps TRBD1 or TRBD2, as each covers 5 bases. The material sequenced was peripheral blood mononuclear cells. The DNA sequence is as follows: TGCGCCAGCAGCCCCGAGGGCAGGGCCCATGAGCAGTTCTTC. It is translated as CASSPEGRAHEQFF.